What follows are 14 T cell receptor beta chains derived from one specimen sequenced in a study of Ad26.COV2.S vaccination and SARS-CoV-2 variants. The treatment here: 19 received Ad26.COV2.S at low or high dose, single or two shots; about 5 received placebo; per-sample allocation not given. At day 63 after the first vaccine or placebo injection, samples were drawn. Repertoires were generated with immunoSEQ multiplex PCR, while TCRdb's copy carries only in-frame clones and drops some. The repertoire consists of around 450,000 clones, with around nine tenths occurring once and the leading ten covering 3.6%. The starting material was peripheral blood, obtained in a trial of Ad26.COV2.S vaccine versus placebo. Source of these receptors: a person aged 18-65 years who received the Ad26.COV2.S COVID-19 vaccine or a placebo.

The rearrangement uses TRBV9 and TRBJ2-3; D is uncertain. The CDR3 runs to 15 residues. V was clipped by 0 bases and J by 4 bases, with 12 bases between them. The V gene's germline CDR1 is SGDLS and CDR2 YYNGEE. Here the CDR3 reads CASSVVGAGADTQYF. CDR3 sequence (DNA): TGTGCCAGCAGCGTAGTAGGTGCAGGAGCAGATACGCAGTATTTT.

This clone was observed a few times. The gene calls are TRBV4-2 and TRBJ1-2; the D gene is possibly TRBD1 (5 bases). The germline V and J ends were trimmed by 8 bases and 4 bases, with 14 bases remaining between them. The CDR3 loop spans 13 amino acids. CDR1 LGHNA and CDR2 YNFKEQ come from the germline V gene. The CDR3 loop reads CASRGQGAYGYTF. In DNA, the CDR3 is TGTGCCAGCCGAGGGCAGGGAGCCTATGGCTACACCTTC.

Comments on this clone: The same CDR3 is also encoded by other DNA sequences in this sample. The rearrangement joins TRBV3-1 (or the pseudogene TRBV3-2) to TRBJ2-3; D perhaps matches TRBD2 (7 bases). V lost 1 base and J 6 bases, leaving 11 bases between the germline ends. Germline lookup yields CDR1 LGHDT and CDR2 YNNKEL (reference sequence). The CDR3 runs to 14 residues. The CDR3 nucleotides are TGTGCCAGCAGCCAAGGACGGGGGGCTGATACGCAGTATTTT. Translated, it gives CASSQGRGADTQYF.

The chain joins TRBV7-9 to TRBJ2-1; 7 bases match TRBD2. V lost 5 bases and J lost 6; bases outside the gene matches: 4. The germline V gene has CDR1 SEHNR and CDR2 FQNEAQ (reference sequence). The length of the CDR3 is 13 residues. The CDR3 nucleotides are TGTGCCAGCAGCAGCGGGACCCTCAATGAGCAGTTCTTC. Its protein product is CASSSGTLNEQFF.

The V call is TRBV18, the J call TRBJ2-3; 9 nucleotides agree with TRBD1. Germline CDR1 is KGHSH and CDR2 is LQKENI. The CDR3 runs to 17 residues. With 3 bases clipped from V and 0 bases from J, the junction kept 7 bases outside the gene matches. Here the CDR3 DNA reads TGTGCCAGCTCACCTTTACAGGGGGCTACTAGCACAGATACGCAGTATTTT. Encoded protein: CASSPLQGATSTDTQYF.

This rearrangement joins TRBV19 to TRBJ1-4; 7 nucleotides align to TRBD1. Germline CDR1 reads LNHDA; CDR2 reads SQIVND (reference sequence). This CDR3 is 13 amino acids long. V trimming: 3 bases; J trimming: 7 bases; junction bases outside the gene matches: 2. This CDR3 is CASSMTGSEKLFF. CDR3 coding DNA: TGTGCCAGTAGTATGACAGGGAGTGAAAAACTGTTTTTT.

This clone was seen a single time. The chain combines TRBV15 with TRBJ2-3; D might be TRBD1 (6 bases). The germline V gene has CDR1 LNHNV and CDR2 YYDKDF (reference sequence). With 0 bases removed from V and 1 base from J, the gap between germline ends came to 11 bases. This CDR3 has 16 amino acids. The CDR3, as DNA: TGTGCCACCAGCAGAGAGGGCAGGGGCGGCACAGATACGCAGTATTTT. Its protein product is CATSREGRGGTDTQYF.

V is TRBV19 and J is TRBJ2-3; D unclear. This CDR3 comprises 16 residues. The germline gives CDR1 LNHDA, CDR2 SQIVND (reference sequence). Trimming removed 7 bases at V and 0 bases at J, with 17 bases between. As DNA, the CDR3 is TGTGCCAGTACCTCAGAAGTCCAGACTAGCACAGATACGCAGTATTTT. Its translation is CASTSEVQTSTDTQYF.

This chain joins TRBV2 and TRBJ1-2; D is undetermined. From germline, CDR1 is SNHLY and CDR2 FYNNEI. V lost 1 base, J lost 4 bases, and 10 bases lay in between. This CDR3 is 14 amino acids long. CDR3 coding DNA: TGTGCCAGCAGTGAAGACCCGGAGGGCTATGGCTACACCTTC. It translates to CASSEDPEGYGYTF.

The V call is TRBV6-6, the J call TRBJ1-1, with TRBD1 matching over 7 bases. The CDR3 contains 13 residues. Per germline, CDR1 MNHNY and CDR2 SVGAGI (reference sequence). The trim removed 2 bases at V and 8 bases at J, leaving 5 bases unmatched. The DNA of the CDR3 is TGTGCCAGCAGTTACCCTGACAGGGTCGAAGCTTTCTTT. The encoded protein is CASSYPDRVEAFF.

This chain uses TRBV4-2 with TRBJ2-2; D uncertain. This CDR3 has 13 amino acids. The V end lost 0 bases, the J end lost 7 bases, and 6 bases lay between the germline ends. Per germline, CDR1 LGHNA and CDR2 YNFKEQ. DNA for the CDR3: TGTGCCAGCAGCCAAGATAGAGGCGGGGAGCTGTTTTTT. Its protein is CASSQDRGGELFF.

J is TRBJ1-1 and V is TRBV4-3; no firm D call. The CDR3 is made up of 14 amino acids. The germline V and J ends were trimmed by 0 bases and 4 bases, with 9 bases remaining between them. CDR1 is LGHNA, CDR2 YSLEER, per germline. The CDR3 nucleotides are TGCGCCAGCAGCCAAGATCCGGAGAGCACTGAAGCTTTCTTT. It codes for CASSQDPESTEAFF.

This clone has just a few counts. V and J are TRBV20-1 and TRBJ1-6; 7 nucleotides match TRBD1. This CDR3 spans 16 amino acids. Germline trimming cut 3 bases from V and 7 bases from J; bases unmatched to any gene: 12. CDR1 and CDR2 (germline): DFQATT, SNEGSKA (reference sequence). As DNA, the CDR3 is TGCAGTGCTAGTGATATGACAGGGTTTTCGAATTCACCCCTCCACTTT. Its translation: CSASDMTGFSNSPLHF.

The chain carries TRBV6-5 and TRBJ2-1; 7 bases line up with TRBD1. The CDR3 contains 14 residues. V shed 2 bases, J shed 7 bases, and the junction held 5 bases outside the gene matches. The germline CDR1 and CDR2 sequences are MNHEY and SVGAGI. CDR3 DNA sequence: TGTGCCAGCAGTTACGGAAGGGGGCGGAATGAGCAGTTCTTC. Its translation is CASSYGRGRNEQFF.